These T cell receptor beta chains were read from a single sample in a study of blood T cell repertoires in COVID-19. Assay used: immunoSEQ multiplex PCR; TCRdb lists only in-frame clones, some missing. Here the sample spans 120,000 or so clones, about 78% being singletons. Sequences were obtained from peripheral blood. These receptor sequences come from a man aged 70-80 years with acute or convalescent COVID-19. CDR3s include the opening cysteine and the closing phenylalanine or tryptophan. The D gene is left open where the match is weak. The size field is filled for only some rows; it gives once, few, many or a size class.

v_call: TRBV9
d_call: -
clone_size: once
j_call: TRBJ2-1
cdr3_nt: TGTGCCAGCAGCGTAGCCGGCAGGGGGGATGAGCAGTTCTTC
cdr3_aa: CASSVAGRGDEQFF

v_call: TRBV5-1
d_call: -
clone_size: -
j_call: TRBJ2-7
cdr3_nt: TGCGCCAGCAGCTTGGCCAACCAGGGCTCCTACGAGCAGTACTTC
cdr3_aa: CASSLANQGSYEQYF

v_call: TRBV3-1/TRBV3-2
d_call: -
clone_size: -
j_call: TRBJ1-3
cdr3_nt: TGTGCCAGCAGCCGAACAGGGACTGGAAACACCATATATTTT
cdr3_aa: CASSRTGTGNTIYF

v_call: TRBV18
d_call: TRBD1
clone_size: -
j_call: TRBJ1-1
cdr3_nt: TGTGCCAGCTCACCACCAAACAGGGGAAACACTGAAGCTTTCTTT
cdr3_aa: CASSPPNRGNTEAFF

v_call: TRBV19
d_call: TRBD1
clone_size: -
j_call: TRBJ1-1
cdr3_nt: TGTGCCAGTAGTTTCAGGGGGCAAACTGAAGCTTTCTTT
cdr3_aa: CASSFRGQTEAFF

v_call: TRBV4-1
d_call: TRBD1
clone_size: -
j_call: TRBJ2-5
cdr3_nt: TGCGCCAGCAGCAAAGACAGGGGCCAAGAGACCCAGTACTTC
cdr3_aa: CASSKDRGQETQYF

v_call: TRBV18
d_call: -
clone_size: -
j_call: TRBJ1-4
cdr3_nt: TGTGCCAGCTCGTCGACTCGGACTAATGAAAAACTGTTTTTT
cdr3_aa: CASSSTRTNEKLFF

v_call: TRBV12-3/TRBV12-4
d_call: -
clone_size: few
j_call: TRBJ1-1
cdr3_nt: TGTGCCAGCAGTCTAATGGCAGGGATCCCTAGCTTT
cdr3_aa: CASSLMAGIPSF

v_call: TRBV6-5
d_call: -
clone_size: -
j_call: TRBJ2-3
cdr3_nt: TGTGCCTGCCCGGCGAGGGCTGGTACAGATACGCAGTATTTT
cdr3_aa: CACPARAGTDTQYF

v_call: TRBV18
d_call: -
clone_size: few
j_call: TRBJ1-6
cdr3_nt: TGTGCCAGCTCACCGGGGGGTGGAGAATCACCCCTCCACTTT
cdr3_aa: CASSPGGGESPLHF

v_call: TRBV9
d_call: TRBD1
clone_size: -
j_call: TRBJ1-6
cdr3_nt: TGTGCCAGCAGCGTAGCGGGACAGGGGAATAATTCACCCCTCCACTTT
cdr3_aa: CASSVAGQGNNSPLHF

v_call: TRBV10-1
d_call: -
clone_size: -
j_call: TRBJ1-4
cdr3_nt: TGCGCCGGAAAATTGTCAGGTGAAAAACTGTTTTTT
cdr3_aa: CAGKLSGEKLFF

v_call: TRBV4-1
d_call: -
clone_size: -
j_call: TRBJ2-1
cdr3_nt: TGCGCCAGCAGCCAAGATGGGTCAGGTGACAATGAGCAGTTCTTC
cdr3_aa: CASSQDGSGDNEQFF

v_call: TRBV14
d_call: -
clone_size: few
j_call: TRBJ1-2
cdr3_nt: TGTGCCAGCAGCCCAAAACAGAATAACTATGGCTACACCTTC
cdr3_aa: CASSPKQNNYGYTF

v_call: TRBV10-3
d_call: -
clone_size: -
j_call: TRBJ2-1
cdr3_nt: TGTGCCATCAGTGAGTCAGTAGGACAGAGCCTCAGGCAGTTCTTC
cdr3_aa: CAISESVGQSLRQFF

v_call: TRBV4-1
d_call: TRBD1
clone_size: -
j_call: TRBJ1-3
cdr3_nt: TGCGCCAGCAGCCAAGCCCACCGGGACAGGGGAATAGTGGGTTCTGGAAACACCATATATTTT
cdr3_aa: CASSQAHRDRGIVGSGNTIYF

v_call: TRBV25-1
d_call: TRBD1
clone_size: -
j_call: TRBJ2-1
cdr3_nt: TGTGCCAGCCCGAGCCGGACAGGGGATGGTGATGAGCAGTTCTTC
cdr3_aa: CASPSRTGDGDEQFF

v_call: TRBV4-1
d_call: -
clone_size: -
j_call: TRBJ1-1
cdr3_nt: TGCGCCAGCAGCCAAGATCTGGAGGGGGGGACTGAAGCTTTCTTT
cdr3_aa: CASSQDLEGGTEAFF

v_call: TRBV5-1
d_call: -
clone_size: -
j_call: TRBJ2-7
cdr3_nt: TGCGCCAGCAGCTCAGAGCCCCAGGCATTAGGCTACGAGCAGTACTTC
cdr3_aa: CASSSEPQALGYEQYF

v_call: TRBV19
d_call: -
clone_size: -
j_call: TRBJ1-5
cdr3_nt: TGTGCCAGTAGTAGGGGAGAGGGTGGGAGCAATCAGCCCCAGCATTTT
cdr3_aa: CASSRGEGGSNQPQHF

v_call: TRBV3-1/TRBV3-2
d_call: TRBD1
clone_size: -
j_call: TRBJ1-2
cdr3_nt: TGTGCCAGCAACCCGGGACAGCCCAACTATGGCTACACCTTC
cdr3_aa: CASNPGQPNYGYTF

v_call: TRBV5-1
d_call: -
clone_size: -
j_call: TRBJ2-7
cdr3_nt: TGCGCCAGCAGCCTTCGCGGGGCTTCATACGAGCAGTACTTC
cdr3_aa: CASSLRGASYEQYF

v_call: TRBV3-1/TRBV3-2
d_call: TRBD2
clone_size: -
j_call: TRBJ2-2
cdr3_nt: TGTGCCAGCAGCCTAGGACTAGCGGACCGTCCAGGCACCGGGGAGCTGTTTTTT
cdr3_aa: CASSLGLADRPGTGELFF

v_call: TRBV10-2
d_call: TRBD2
clone_size: -
j_call: TRBJ2-3
cdr3_nt: TGCGCCAGCTTGCCCATCAGGACTAGCGGGGGGCCCACAGATACGCAGTATTTT
cdr3_aa: CASLPIRTSGGPTDTQYF

v_call: TRBV5-1
d_call: -
clone_size: -
j_call: TRBJ2-2
cdr3_nt: TGCGCCAGCAGGACGAATTACAGGGCGGGCACCGGGGAGCTGTTTTTT
cdr3_aa: CASRTNYRAGTGELFF

v_call: TRBV9
d_call: TRBD1
clone_size: -
j_call: TRBJ2-1
cdr3_nt: TGTGCCAGCAGCGTAGAGGGACAGAACAATGAGCAGTTCTTC
cdr3_aa: CASSVEGQNNEQFF

v_call: TRBV10-3
d_call: -
clone_size: -
j_call: TRBJ1-3
cdr3_nt: TGTGCCATCAGTGAGGAGGGCTCTGGAAACACCATATATTTT
cdr3_aa: CAISEEGSGNTIYF

v_call: TRBV10-3
d_call: TRBD1
clone_size: -
j_call: TRBJ1-3
cdr3_nt: TGTGCCATCAGGTTTACAGGGGGCTCTGGAAACACCATATATTTT
cdr3_aa: CAIRFTGGSGNTIYF

v_call: TRBV24-1
d_call: TRBD2
clone_size: -
j_call: TRBJ2-3
cdr3_nt: TGTGCCACCAGTGACCGCGGGACTAGCGGGGGGCCTAGCACAGATACGCAGTATTTT
cdr3_aa: CATSDRGTSGGPSTDTQYF

v_call: TRBV29-1
d_call: TRBD1
clone_size: -
j_call: TRBJ1-1
cdr3_nt: TGCAGCGTTTCAGACAGGGGGCCTATGAACACTGAAGCTTTCTTT
cdr3_aa: CSVSDRGPMNTEAFF

v_call: TRBV4-3
d_call: -
clone_size: -
j_call: TRBJ1-2
cdr3_nt: TGCGCCAGCAGCCAAGATAGAGGGTTCAACTATGGCTACACCTTC
cdr3_aa: CASSQDRGFNYGYTF

v_call: TRBV19
d_call: -
clone_size: -
j_call: TRBJ2-1
cdr3_nt: TGTGCCAGTACCACCAGGGCTTCTTACAATGAGCAGTTCTTC
cdr3_aa: CASTTRASYNEQFF

v_call: TRBV5-1
d_call: -
clone_size: -
j_call: TRBJ1-4
cdr3_nt: TGCGCCAGCAGCTTGGGGGTACAGCCTAATGAAAAACTGTTTTTT
cdr3_aa: CASSLGVQPNEKLFF

v_call: TRBV14
d_call: TRBD1
clone_size: -
j_call: TRBJ2-3
cdr3_nt: TGTGCCAGCAGCCTCATCAGGGGGACAGATACGCAGTATTTT
cdr3_aa: CASSLIRGTDTQYF

v_call: TRBV4-1
d_call: TRBD2
clone_size: -
j_call: TRBJ2-7
cdr3_nt: TGCGCCAGCAGCCAGGGACTAGCGGGAATCTCCTACGAGCAGTACTTC
cdr3_aa: CASSQGLAGISYEQYF

v_call: TRBV6-4
d_call: -
clone_size: -
j_call: TRBJ2-2
cdr3_nt: TGTGCCAGCAGTGCCATGGGGGCGGCAGGTTACTTCGGGGAGCTGTTTTTT
cdr3_aa: CASSAMGAAGYFGELFF

v_call: TRBV11-3
d_call: -
clone_size: once
j_call: TRBJ2-3
cdr3_nt: TGTGCCAGCAGCTTGACTCGAGGCACAGATACGCAGTATTTT
cdr3_aa: CASSLTRGTDTQYF

v_call: TRBV4-3
d_call: -
clone_size: -
j_call: TRBJ1-4
cdr3_nt: TGCGCCAGCAGCCAGACCGGGACACTAGGTGAAAAACTGTTTTTT
cdr3_aa: CASSQTGTLGEKLFF

v_call: TRBV5-1
d_call: TRBD1
clone_size: once
j_call: TRBJ2-1
cdr3_nt: TGCGCCAGCAGCGTCGGGACAGAGTACAATGAGCAGTTCTTC
cdr3_aa: CASSVGTEYNEQFF

v_call: TRBV7-7
d_call: TRBD2
clone_size: -
j_call: TRBJ2-1
cdr3_nt: TGTGCTAGCAGCTTAGCGGGGGGAGGCAATGAGCAGTTCTTC
cdr3_aa: CASSLAGGGNEQFF

v_call: TRBV3-1/TRBV3-2
d_call: -
clone_size: once
j_call: TRBJ1-6
cdr3_nt: TGTGCCAGCAGCCAAGTGAGGAATTCACCCCTCCACTTT
cdr3_aa: CASSQVRNSPLHF

v_call: TRBV11-3
d_call: -
clone_size: -
j_call: TRBJ2-2
cdr3_nt: TGTGCCAGCAGTTTGGCGGGGGCCTCGAACACCGGGGAGCTGTTTTTT
cdr3_aa: CASSLAGASNTGELFF

v_call: TRBV5-6
d_call: TRBD1
clone_size: once
j_call: TRBJ2-4
cdr3_nt: TGTGCCAGCAGGAAGACAGGGGGCTTAGCCAAAAACATTCAGTACTTC
cdr3_aa: CASRKTGGLAKNIQYF

v_call: TRBV6-5
d_call: -
clone_size: -
j_call: TRBJ2-2
cdr3_nt: TGTGCCAGCAGTTACTCCGGGACAACGAACACCGGGGAGCTGTTTTTT
cdr3_aa: CASSYSGTTNTGELFF

v_call: TRBV6-1
d_call: -
clone_size: few
j_call: TRBJ2-7
cdr3_nt: TGTGCCAGCAGTGAGGGCAGCTACGAGCAGTACTTC
cdr3_aa: CASSEGSYEQYF

v_call: TRBV10-3
d_call: -
clone_size: -
j_call: TRBJ2-7
cdr3_nt: TGTGCCATCAGGACGGACAGCTCCTACGAGCAGTACTTC
cdr3_aa: CAIRTDSSYEQYF

v_call: TRBV2
d_call: -
clone_size: -
j_call: TRBJ1-3
cdr3_nt: TGTGCCAGCAGTGAACATCCCGGCTCTGGAAACACCATATATTTT
cdr3_aa: CASSEHPGSGNTIYF

v_call: TRBV3-1/TRBV3-2
d_call: -
clone_size: -
j_call: TRBJ1-1
cdr3_nt: TGTGCCAGCAGCCAAGGGACAGCTGGTGGGGCTTTCTTT
cdr3_aa: CASSQGTAGGAFF

v_call: TRBV6-5
d_call: -
clone_size: -
j_call: TRBJ2-3
cdr3_nt: TGTGCCAGCAGTTTCGGAGATACGCAGTATTTT
cdr3_aa: CASSFGDTQYF

v_call: TRBV5-6
d_call: -
clone_size: -
j_call: TRBJ1-1
cdr3_nt: TGTGCCAGCAGCTTGTTATTAGGACTACTGAACACTGAAGCTTTCTTT
cdr3_aa: CASSLLLGLLNTEAFF

v_call: TRBV18
d_call: -
clone_size: -
j_call: TRBJ1-2
cdr3_nt: TGTGCCAGCTCACGCCTATATGGCTACACCTTC
cdr3_aa: CASSRLYGYTF

v_call: TRBV27
d_call: -
clone_size: once
j_call: TRBJ2-5
cdr3_nt: TGTGCCAGCATAACGGGTTCGAGTACCCAGTACTTC
cdr3_aa: CASITGSSTQYF

v_call: TRBV7-2
d_call: TRBD1
clone_size: -
j_call: TRBJ1-1
cdr3_nt: TGTGCCAGCAGCTTAGCGCCGGGACAGGGGGCTGAAGCTTTCTTT
cdr3_aa: CASSLAPGQGAEAFF

v_call: TRBV7-3
d_call: TRBD1
clone_size: -
j_call: TRBJ1-1
cdr3_nt: TGTGCCAGCAGCTCCGGACAGGGGACCACTGAAGCTTTCTTT
cdr3_aa: CASSSGQGTTEAFF

v_call: TRBV7-8
d_call: -
clone_size: -
j_call: TRBJ2-2
cdr3_nt: TGTGCCAGCAGCTCCACAAGGGGATTCACCGGGGAGCTGTTTTTT
cdr3_aa: CASSSTRGFTGELFF

v_call: TRBV3-1/TRBV3-2
d_call: -
clone_size: -
j_call: TRBJ1-2
cdr3_nt: TGTGCCAGCAGCCACAGGGGAAGGTCCTATGGCTACACCTTC
cdr3_aa: CASSHRGRSYGYTF

v_call: TRBV19
d_call: TRBD1
clone_size: once
j_call: TRBJ2-6
cdr3_nt: TGTGCCAGTAGTACCGACAGGGCTGGGGCCAACGTCCTGACTTTC
cdr3_aa: CASSTDRAGANVLTF

v_call: TRBV19
d_call: TRBD1
clone_size: -
j_call: TRBJ1-4
cdr3_nt: TGTGCCAGTAGTCGGGAGGGGGCGGTAATTGAAAAACTGTTTTTT
cdr3_aa: CASSREGAVIEKLFF

v_call: TRBV5-5
d_call: -
clone_size: -
j_call: TRBJ2-3
cdr3_nt: TGTGCCAGCAGCTTTGGAGCAGCCGCAGATACGCAGTATTTT
cdr3_aa: CASSFGAAADTQYF

v_call: TRBV5-1
d_call: -
clone_size: -
j_call: TRBJ2-3
cdr3_nt: TGCGCCAGCAGCTTGCCGACAGGTGGGGATACGCAGTATTTT
cdr3_aa: CASSLPTGGDTQYF